Listed below are T cell receptor beta chains from one sample, sequenced in a study of shared clonotypes between healthy human individuals. The table came from immunoSEQ multiplex PCR; TCRdb's copy has only in-frame clones and leaves some out. Altogether millions of clones are present, approximately 94% being singletons, with the ten largest covering more than 1.5%. Sequenced material: naive CD8+ T cells from PBMCs. The receptors were gathered from a man aged 18 to 30 in good health. Some clones in this sample may be carry-over from other donors' samples. Both conserved end residues are part of each CDR3. D genes are given only for firm matches.

>TRBD2|TRBV5-5
CASSLDIGLGVYEQYF
>TRBD2|TRBV6-6
CASISSGSPYNEQFF
>-|TRBV19
CASNMWGSNQPQHF
>-|TRBV27
CASSLRNSGNTIYF
>TRBD1|TRBV5-8
CASSWSGGTGEYF
>-|TRBV6-5
CASSYERRDTQYF
>TRBD1|TRBV27
CASSLTGGARGYTF
>TRBD1|TRBV9
CASSGDRGLTDTQYF
>-|TRBV27
CARHPNEQYF
>TRBD1|TRBV2
CATRDRGSGELFF
>-|TRBV27
CASSLGRTYEQYF
>TRBD1|TRBV27
CASSAQGASSYEQYF
>-|TRBV11-2
CASSFRSSSYNEQFF
>-|TRBV27
CASSWASGLLEEQYF
>-|TRBV19
CASSITAAYEQYF
>TRBD1|TRBV6-1
CASSAPGTATYEQYF
>-|TRBV30
CAWSAPGERGTYEQYF
>TRBD2|TRBV30
CAWSPQREGLWNEQFF
>TRBD2|TRBV5-1
CASSLAELAGGFSYNEQFF
>TRBD2|TRBV7-6
CASSARTSGRRNEQFF
>TRBD2|TRBV4-2
CASSPEGPAGEGTGELFF
>TRBD2|TRBV7-9
CASSQDSGTPLNEQFF
>TRBD2|TRBV28
CASSPETSGVYNEQFF